This TCR beta chain was profiled in a study of shared clonotypes between healthy human individuals. Study summary: In total, the donors were two women and a few men aged 18 to 49. The study, taken as a whole, reports: Read depth was anticipated to influence clonotype sharing among donors.

Trimming left V 3 bases short and J 0 bases short, with 11 bases between. The germline CDR1 and CDR2 sequences are SEHNR and FQNEAQ (reference sequence). CDR3 length: 15 residues. Healthy HIV-negative adults with no recent acute infections or vaccinations were recruited as donors. Deep-level settings were used for running the assay. TCRdb's copy holds only in-frame clones and misses some; the assay was immunoSEQ multiplex PCR. Of about 980,000 clones detected, roughly 72% appear once; the ten largest clones hold approximately 1.5%. Remarks on this clone: Antigen unknown.

The source of this sequence is a man aged 18 to 35 in good health. Specimen: memory CD4+ T cells sorted from blood. Subset denoted: CD45RA-negative fraction. The V call is TRBV7-9, the J call TRBJ1-2, with D hard to call. CDR3 sequence reads: CASSFGGYTNYGYTF. In DNA, the CDR3 is TGTGCCAGCAGCTTCGGAGGATATACTAACTATGGCTACACCTTC. The whole variable domain, filled in from reference TRBV7-9 and TRBJ1-2, reads DTGVSQNPRHKITKRGQNVTFRCDPISEHNRLYWYRQTLGQGPEFLTYFQNEAQLEKSRLLSDRFSAERPKGSFSTLEIQRTEQGDSAMYLCASSFGGYTNYGYTFGSGTRLTVV.